Each of the 24 T cell receptor beta chains below was sequenced from the same sample in a study of T cells in Graves' hyperthyroidism and ophthalmopathy. Researchers amplified the TCR beta CDR3 regions from RNA transcripts. RT-PCR in the first round (using the HTBI primer set) targeted the TCR CDR3. TCRdb reprocessed the multiplex PCR reads via MiXCR and lists one record per CDR3 protein. The sample includes 600,000 to 900,000 distinct CDR3 sequences, roughly 15% seen only once; the top ten take roughly 8%. The material sequenced was blood. All receptors come from a man younger than 35 with Graves' hyperthyroidism.

This clonotype was recorded at least ten times. The chain couples TRBV2 to TRBJ2-7; TRBD1 matches at 9 bases. J lost 6 bases, V lost 7 bases, and 10 bases had no gene match. This CDR3 is 14 amino acids long. Germline lookup yields CDR1 SNHLY and CDR2 FYNNEI. In DNA, the CDR3 is TGTGCCAGCACTCCTGACAGGGGGATCGGCGAGCAGTACTTC. It yields the protein CASTPDRGIGEQYF. The full variable domain, rest sourced from reference TRBV2 and TRBJ2-7, is EPEVTQTPSHQVTQMGQEVILRCVPISNHLYFYWYRQILGQKVEFLVSFYNNEISEKSEIFDDQFSVERPDGSNFTLKIRSTKLEDSAMYFCASTPDRGIGEQYFGPGTRLTVT.

This clonotype was detected ten times or more. The chain combines TRBV10-3 with TRBJ2-5; D ambiguous. Germline CDR1 reads ENHRY; CDR2 reads SYGVKD. Trimming cost V 4 bases and J 0 bases, with 6 bases left between them. CDR3 size: 13 residues. The CDR3 region has the DNA TGTGCCATCAGTGGGGTTCACCAAGAGACCCAGTACTTC. Encoded protein: CAISGVHQETQYF.

V usage is TRBV5-6 and J usage is TRBJ2-5, with a tentative D call TRBD2 (5 bases). CDR1 is SGHDT, CDR2 YYEEEE, per germline. The germline V and J ends were trimmed by 3 bases and 4 bases, with 13 bases remaining between them. This CDR3 has 14 residues. In nucleotides, the CDR3 is TGTGCCAGCAGCTCGGTGGCGAGCGGAGAGACCCAGTACTTC. Protein product: CASSSVASGETQYF.

This clonotype was detected ten times or more. This chain connects TRBV12-3 or TRBV12-4 to TRBJ2-5; 8 nucleotides agree with TRBD2. The V and J ends lost 6 bases and 5 bases, in that order; junction bases with no gene match: 8. The CDR3 sequence is 14 residues long. The CDR3 DNA sequence: TGTGCCAGCAGCCCCTCGGGGGGGAGGGAGACCCAGTACTTC. It codes for CASSPSGGRETQYF.

This clonotype was detected many times. The chain recombines TRBV28 with TRBJ2-5; D perhaps matches TRBD1 (6 bases). The V gene's germline CDR1 is MDHEN and CDR2 SYDVKM. V was trimmed by 7 bases and J by 7 bases, leaving 13 bases between them. This CDR3 has 12 residues. The chain's CDR3 is CASNREYGTQYF. The CDR3 DNA reads TGTGCCAGCAACAGGGAATATGGGACCCAGTACTTC. The whole variable domain, filled in from reference TRBV28 and TRBJ2-5, reads DVKVTQSSRYLVKRTGEKVFLECVQDMDHENMFWYRQDPGLGLRLIYFSYDVKMKEKGDIPEGYSVSREKKERFSLILESASTNQTSMYLCASNREYGTQYFGPGTRLLVL.

Ten or more counts support this clonotype. This sequence joins TRBV12-3 or TRBV12-4 and TRBJ2-5; TRBD2 matches at 7 bases. This CDR3 comprises 14 residues. V lost 5 bases and J lost 5; bases outside the gene matches: 8. The CDR3 protein is CASSRSFGGETQYF. CDR3 nucleotides: TGTGCCAGCAGTCGCTCTTTCGGGGGGGAGACCCAGTACTTC.

This clonotype was recorded many times. The chain carries TRBV20-1 and TRBJ2-7; the D is unclear. This CDR3 comprises 14 residues. The germline V gene has CDR1 DFQATT and CDR2 SNEGSKA (reference sequence). Trimming removed 0 bases from V and 0 bases from J, with 9 bases in between. CDR3 nucleotides: TGCAGTGCTAGAGATGGGCTTGGCTCCTACGAGCAGTACTTC. It specifies CSARDGLGSYEQYF.

This clonotype was found many times. The chain joins TRBV6-1 to TRBJ2-7, with a tentative D call TRBD2 (5 bases). Germline V gene lookup returns CDR1 MNHNS and CDR2 SASEGT. Trimming shortened V by 8 bases and J by 6 bases, and 11 bases separated the two germline ends. The CDR3 is 11 residues long. This CDR3 reads CASFEGGEQYF. The CDR3 bases are TGTGCCAGCTTTGAGGGTGGCGAGCAGTACTTC.

The chain is built from TRBV4-3 and TRBJ1-5; maybe TRBD1 (6 bases). Trimming cost V 0 bases and J 4 bases, with 10 bases left between them. From germline, CDR1 is LGHNA and CDR2 YSLEER. There are 15 residues in the CDR3. DNA for the CDR3: TGCGCCAGCAGCCAAGAAGAAGGGGGGAATCAGCCCCAGCATTTT. Translated, it gives CASSQEEGGNQPQHF.

This chain links TRBV5-1 with TRBJ1-1, with TRBD1 matching 7 bases. This CDR3 is 13 amino acids long. Germline V lookup: CDR1 SGHRS, CDR2 YFSETQ. The ends lost 0 bases at V and 13 bases at J; junction bases unmatched: 9. The CDR3 coding sequence is TGCGCCAGCAGCTTGGAGGGGGCGACGAAGGATTTCTTT. Its protein is CASSLEGATKDFF.

The CDR3 sequence: CSVVLPLTAISGNTIYF. Here the CDR3 DNA reads TGCAGCGTTGTCCTACCCCTGACCGCCATCTCTGGAAACACCATATATTTT. V usage is TRBV29-1 and J usage is TRBJ1-3; D unclear. Germline CDR1 and CDR2: SQVTM and ANQGSEA. The CDR3 spans 17 residues. V dropped 4 bases and J dropped 0 bases, with 19 bases sitting between them.

About this clonotype itself: A read error is possible here, since a much larger clone lies one base away. The chain links TRBV6-2 or TRBV6-3 to TRBJ2-2; 11 bases align to TRBD2. The CDR3 has 17 residues. Per germline, CDR1 MNHEY and CDR2 SVGEGT. CDR3 DNA: TGTGCCATCAGTTGGGTAGCGGGAGGGCCTAACACCGGGGAGCTGTTTTTT. It is translated as CAISWVAGGPNTGELFF.

This clonotype was counted at least ten times. The V call is TRBV2, the J call TRBJ2-1, with D perhaps matching TRBD2 (5 bases). Between the trimmed V and J ends, which lost 7 bases and 0 bases, there was a span of 13 bases. Germline V gives CDR1 SNHLY, CDR2 FYNNEI. The CDR3 loop spans 15 amino acids. The CDR3 here is CASKSRRVSYNEQFF. CDR3 nucleotide sequence: TGTGCCAGCAAGTCGAGGCGGGTCTCCTACAATGAGCAGTTCTTC.

This clonotype was recorded at least ten times. The chain joins TRBV7-2 to TRBJ1-1; D remains ambiguous. In germline, CDR1 is SGHTA, CDR2 FQGNSA. The CDR3 sequence is 13 residues long. The V and J ends lost 5 bases and 1 base respectively, with 8 bases between them. The CDR3 DNA follows: TGTGCCAGCAGCCTCCAGGCGAACACTGAAGCTTTCTTT. Translated, it gives CASSLQANTEAFF.

This clonotype was detected many times. The chain has TRBV29-1 and TRBJ2-5; TRBD2 matches 9 bases. The CDR3 spans 15 residues. Trimming removed 1 base from V and 2 bases from J; junction bases left unmatched: 5. Germline-derived CDR1 and CDR2 are SQVTM and ANQGSEA. CDR3 DNA: TGCAGCGTTGAAGGGGAGCGGGAGGTACAAGAGACCCAGTACTTC. Residues: CSVEGEREVQETQYF.

The chain uses TRBV24-1 and TRBJ2-7; D is undetermined. Trimming removed 4 bases from V and 4 bases from J, with 4 bases in between. The germline V gene has CDR1 KGHDR and CDR2 SFDVKD. The CDR3 has 11 amino acids. As DNA, the CDR3 is TGTGCCACCAGTGACGGTTACGAGCAGTACTTC. Translating gives CATSDGYEQYF.

CDR3 loop: CASSEGQGGEKLFF. In nucleotides, the CDR3 is TGTGCCAGCAGCGAAGGGCAGGGGGGAGAAAAACTGTTTTTT. The chain couples TRBV5-6 to TRBJ1-4; 7 bases fit TRBD1. From germline, CDR1 is SGHDT and CDR2 YYEEEE. CDR3 length: 14 residues. The V segment lost 4 bases and the J segment 8 bases; nucleotides outside the gene matches: 8.

This clonotype was counted between two and nine times. The chain is built from TRBV3-1 and TRBJ2-1; D is undetermined. This CDR3 contains 15 residues. With 3 bases removed from V and 0 bases from J, the gap between germline ends came to 9 bases. CDR1 LGHDT and CDR2 YNNKEL come from the germline V gene (reference sequence). The CDR3 here is CASSQGWDSYNEQFF. The CDR3 nucleotides read TGTGCCAGCAGCCAGGGGTGGGACTCCTACAATGAGCAGTTCTTC.

This clonotype was seen a handful of times. The chain carries TRBV2 and TRBJ2-6; D unclear. This CDR3 has 16 residues. The V end lost 2 bases, the J end lost 0 bases, and 8 bases lay between the germline ends. The V gene's germline CDR1 is SNHLY and CDR2 FYNNEI. Written as DNA, the CDR3 is TGTGCCAGCAGTGAAACGTTGCTCTCTGGGGCCAACGTCCTGACTTTC. Residues: CASSETLLSGANVLTF.

At least ten counts were recorded for this clonotype. V gene TRBV20-1 combines with J gene TRBJ2-3; no clear D gene. Trimming left V 1 base short and J 8 bases short, with 10 bases between. The CDR3 totals 12 residues. Germline V gene lookup returns CDR1 DFQATT and CDR2 SNEGSKA (reference sequence). The CDR3 bases are TGCAGTGCTAGAGCTAATAGTTTTACGCAGTATTTT. Protein product: CSARANSFTQYF.

This clonotype has ten or more counts. The rearrangement uses TRBV11-2 and TRBJ2-7, with 7 positions matching TRBD1. V lost 4 bases to trimming and J lost 2 bases; unmatched junction nucleotides: 8. This CDR3 is 15 amino acids long. The germline CDR1 and CDR2 sequences are SGHAT and FQNNGV. CDR3: CASSSPRDSPYEQYF. The CDR3 nucleotides read TGTGCCAGCAGCTCACCCCGGGACAGCCCCTACGAGCAGTACTTC.

CDR3 DNA: TGTGCCAGCAGCCGCAGGGGAATAGATACGCAGTATTTT. This codes for CASSRRGIDTQYF. The rearrangement links TRBV5-8 to TRBJ2-3; weak D call: TRBD1 (6 bases). Trimming stripped 4 bases from V and 5 bases from J, with 11 bases between. CDR3 length: 13 residues. Germline CDR1 and CDR2: SGHTS and YDEGEE. The whole variable domain, remainder taken from reference TRBV5-8 and TRBJ2-3, is EAGVTQSPTHLIKTRGQQATLRCSPISGHTSVYWYQQALGLGLQFLLWYDEGEERNRGNFPPRFSGRQFPNYSSELNVNALELEDSALYLCASSRRGIDTQYFGPGTRLTVL.

This clonotype was counted many times. Here the CDR3 reads CASSFEGYGTYNEQFF. For the CDR3, the DNA is TGTGCCAGCAGTTTTGAGGGGTACGGGACCTACAATGAGCAGTTCTTC. The V and J genes are TRBV12-3 or TRBV12-4 and TRBJ2-1, with D possibly being TRBD1 or TRBD2 (5 bases each). The CDR3 sequence is 16 residues long. Between the trimmed V and J ends, which lost 3 bases and 2 bases, there was a span of 14 bases.

The V call is TRBV5-1, the J call TRBJ1-2; the match to TRBD1 covers 8 bases. The CDR3 extends over 14 amino acids. Germline loops: CDR1 SGHRS, CDR2 YFSETQ. Trimming at V came to 2 bases and at J to 3 bases, leaving 3 bases not matched to a gene. CDR3 in amino acids: CASSLLQGDYGYTF. Written as DNA, the CDR3 is TGCGCCAGCAGCTTATTACAGGGGGACTATGGCTACACCTTC.